This T cell receptor (beta chain) was found in a study of CD8+CD57+ T cells in acquired aplastic anemia listed by TCRdb under 2018. As for the study more broadly: Extracted DNA from sorted CD4+ and CD8+ cells averaged approximately 3 ug, ranging from roughly 0.17 to 30 ug. CD8+CD57+ expansion was defined as frequency above the mean frequency observed in healthy subjects.

Note on this clonotype: Its antigen has not been determined. No quality values exist for individual bases; no much larger clone is one base distant.

Flow cytometry had shown CD8+CD57+ cell expansion in the patients selected for sequencing. Every patient had a diagnosis of severe acquired aplastic anemia based on International Study of Aplastic Anemia and Agranulocytosis and Camitta criteria. No patient had received any therapy when blood was sampled. TCR repertoires of sorted CD4+ and CD8+ blood T cells from severe aplastic anemia patients and healthy subjects were deep-sequenced in the study. In the USA, patient enrollment took place under clinicaltrials.gov protocols 00001620, 01623167, 00001397, 00071045, 00081523 and 00961064. Ficoll-Paque density gradient centrifugation was used to isolate peripheral blood mononuclear cells. CD4+ and CD8+ T cells were sorted by FACS or magnetic beads before DNA extraction. The paper as a whole reports these results and caveats: No significant difference in CD8+ Simpson's diversity was found between patients and healthy controls (P=0.060). Although roughly 29 CD8+ CDR3 sequences were shared by patients and controls, these sequences appeared highly expressed in patients and within the immunodominant clones of patients.

Sequences LGHNA (CDR1) and YSLEER (CDR2) are obtained from the germline V gene. At the junction V is shortened by 7 bases and J by 9 bases, with 19 bases in between. The CDR3 has 13 amino acids, counting the end cysteine and phenylalanine. Just the 39-base CDR3 DNA is kept, in frame starting at base 1. Genomic DNA served as template for TCR beta VDJ combination and CDR3 sequence profiling. An Illumina HiSeq 2000 was used for TCR repertoire sequencing. The authors' pipeline ran thus. TRBV/TRBJ rearrangement plots, CDR3 size and DJ length profiles, and Simpson's diversity index were used to evaluate the repertoires. Whichever DNA sequence was most abundant in the deep sequencing data was defined as the immunodominant clone. CDR3 amino acid sequences were checked for sharing across subjects and were also compared against the VDJdb database and published repertoires. TCRdb reanalyzed the raw reads on its own, using fastp at Q25 for trimming and MiXCR for clone calling, and kept in-frame beta chains. Rows with a matching CDR3 protein are joined into one entry that keeps the most common DNA and genes. TCRdb's processing, not the authors', yielded these V and J calls. Across this sample there are around 430,000 distinct CDR3 sequences, with around a third seen only once. Of the sample, roughly 0.8% is held by the ten largest clones.

The sequenced material came from sorted CD4+, CD8+, or CD8+CD57+ T cells (not recorded which) from PBMCs. The sequence links TRBV4-3 to TRBJ2-7; the D region possibly corresponds to TRBD1 (7 bases align). This TCR came from a human donor with aplastic anemia. The CDR3: CASIPGGLDGQYF. Read as DNA, the sequence is TGCGCCAGCATTCCAGGGGGGTTGGACGGGCAGTACTTC.